The 24 T cell receptor beta chains presented below share a single source sample, sequenced in a study of T cells in Graves' hyperthyroidism and ophthalmopathy. TCR beta CDR3 region amplification was performed from RNA transcripts. An initial round of RT-PCR targeting the TCR CDR3 relied on the HTBI primer set. One entry per CDR3 protein results from TCRdb running MiXCR on the multiplex PCR reads. The sample holds hundreds of thousands of distinct CDR3 sequences; 24% are singletons and the top ten take around 10%. The source material was blood. Every receptor here comes from a woman under 40 with Graves' ophthalmopathy.

The chain couples TRBV4-1 to TRBJ1-1; 8 nucleotides agree with TRBD1. CDR3 size: 15 residues. V trimming: 0 bases; J trimming: 7 bases; junction bases outside the gene matches: 7. From germline, CDR1 is MGHRA and CDR2 YSYEKL. CDR3 loop: CASSQDPRTGLEAFF. The CDR3 bases are TGCGCCAGCAGCCAAGATCCCCGGACAGGGCTTGAAGCTTTCTTT.

This clonotype was counted many times. This rearrangement joins TRBV7-8 to TRBJ2-7; TRBD1 might be the D (7 bases). The CDR3 consists of 15 residues. V was shortened by 1 base and J by 7 bases, with 17 bases between the two germline ends. Germline V lookup: CDR1 SGHVS, CDR2 FQNEAQ. CDR3 sequence reads: CASSLVGRGVVEQYF. The DNA of the CDR3 is TGTGCCAGCAGCTTAGTAGGCAGGGGGGTCGTGGAGCAGTACTTC.

This clonotype appeared many times. CDR3 loop: CASSSPRGESYGYTF. The CDR3 DNA follows: TGTGCCAGCAGTTCCCCTCGGGGGGAGAGCTATGGCTACACCTTC. J is TRBJ1-2 and V is TRBV12-3 or TRBV12-4, with TRBD1 as a possible D gene (5 bases). This CDR3 comprises 15 residues. V was clipped by 4 bases and J by 4 bases, with 16 bases between them.

In this sample, this clonotype turned up a few times. The chain joins TRBV12-5 to TRBJ2-5; 9 nucleotides line up with TRBD1. CDR3 length equals 14 residues. Germline CDR1 and CDR2: LGHNT and FRNRAP. V was pared by 5 bases and J by 3 bases, with 4 bases of the junction left unmatched. CDR3 protein: CASGQTGGEETQYF. The CDR3 DNA is TGTGCTAGTGGTCAGACAGGGGGGGAAGAGACCCAGTACTTC.

This clonotype showed up many times. The rearrangement joins TRBV7-3 to TRBJ1-1; D is undetermined. This CDR3 contains 14 residues. Germline V gene sequence: CDR1 SGHTA, CDR2 FQGTGA. Trimming took off 5 bases at V and 2 bases at J, with 12 bases between the two ends. CDR3 region: CASSRMGGNTEAFF. The CDR3, as DNA: TGTGCCAGCAGCAGAATGGGTGGAAACACTGAAGCTTTCTTT.

This chain joins TRBV7-6 and TRBJ2-5; D remains unclear. The V end was cut by 1 base, the J end by 0 bases, with 15 bases between. The CDR3 runs to 17 residues. Looked up from germline, CDR1 is SGHVS and CDR2 is FNYEAQ. The CDR3 nucleotides read TGTGCCAGCAGCTTAGGACTCCCCACTGGGTACCAAGAGACCCAGTACTTC. Translation gives CASSLGLPTGYQETQYF.

This clonotype was found many times. The CDR3 region has the DNA TGTGCCACCTCACAGGGTTACGAGCAGTACTTC. Translating it yields CATSQGYEQYF. This sequence joins TRBV24-1 and TRBJ2-7; perhaps TRBD1 as D (6 bases). Trimming pared 9 bases from V and 4 bases from J, leaving 9 bases between. The CDR3 has 11 residues. Germline CDR1 is KGHDR and CDR2 is SFDVKD.

V and J are TRBV19 and TRBJ1-2; D not certain. The V end lost 5 bases, the J end lost 0 bases, and 13 bases lay between the germline ends. Germline V gives CDR1 LNHDA, CDR2 SQIVND (reference sequence). The CDR3 runs to 15 residues. CDR3 amino acids: CASSPHSPPNYGYTF. In DNA form, the CDR3 reads TGTGCCAGTAGTCCCCATTCGCCTCCTAACTATGGCTACACCTTC.

This clonotype was detected many times. This chain uses TRBV6-5 with TRBJ2-7; perhaps D is TRBD1 or TRBD2 (5 bases each). This CDR3 is 16 amino acids long. The V gene lost 0 bases and the J gene lost 1 base, with 13 bases spanning the gap. In germline, CDR1 is MNHEY, CDR2 SVGAGI. The CDR3 reads CASSYSPGRPSYEQYF. CDR3 bases: TGTGCCAGCAGTTACTCGCCGGGGCGGCCATCCTACGAGCAGTACTTC.

This clonotype occurred a few times. The gene calls are TRBV7-3 and TRBJ1-3; no clear D. The V and J ends lost 1 base and 2 bases respectively, with 9 bases between them. Germline lookup yields CDR1 SGHTA and CDR2 FQGTGA. The CDR3 spans 15 residues. In nucleotides, the CDR3 is TGTGCCAGCAGCTTAATGCCCGGGACTGGAAACACCATATATTTT. Protein sequence: CASSLMPGTGNTIYF.

The chain employs TRBV28 and TRBJ1-2; possible D gene TRBD1, 6 bases. Germline assignment: CDR1 MDHEN and CDR2 SYDVKM. V was shortened by 7 bases and J by 3 bases, with 18 bases between the two germline ends. The CDR3 contains 15 residues. The CDR3 protein is CASNQPGGWDYGYTF. CDR3 in DNA: TGTGCCAGCAATCAACCCGGGGGCTGGGACTATGGCTACACCTTC.

In its sample, this clonotype was seen many times. The rearrangement links TRBV4-2 to TRBJ1-5, with TRBD1 identical over 8 bases. V lost 5 bases, J lost 4 bases, and 13 bases stayed unmatched. Germline V gene data show CDR1 as LGHNA and CDR2 as YNFKEQ. The CDR3 runs 17 residues. CDR3 sequence: CASSTRTGPLQNQPQHF. DNA for the CDR3: TGTGCCAGCAGCACAAGGACAGGGCCACTGCAAAATCAGCCCCAGCATTTT.

This clonotype was counted ten times or more. V usage is TRBV6-1 and J usage is TRBJ2-6; tentative D call: TRBD1 (6 bases). CDR1 MNHNS and CDR2 SASEGT come from the germline V gene. The CDR3 length is 16 residues. Trimming cost V 5 bases and J 1 base, with 12 bases left between them. The DNA for the CDR3 is TGTGCCAGCAGTCTTACAGGGATGTCTGGGGCCAACGTCCTGACTTTC. It yields the protein CASSLTGMSGANVLTF.

A single count supports this clonotype. The V and J genes are TRBV6-1 and TRBJ2-2, with D perhaps matching TRBD1 (6 bases). Germline V gives CDR1 MNHNS, CDR2 SASEGT. CDR3 size: 15 residues. Trimming pared 2 bases from V and 4 bases from J, leaving 11 bases between. The CDR3 coding sequence is TGTGCCAGCAGTGAACCCGGACAGACCACCGGGGAGCTGTTTTTT. This translates into CASSEPGQTTGELFF.

Ten or more counts support this clonotype. The chain is built from TRBV18 and TRBJ2-5, with 9 bases fitting TRBD2. V lost 2 bases, J lost 4 bases, and 2 bases stayed unmatched. The germline gives CDR1 KGHSH, CDR2 LQKENI. The CDR3 has 14 amino acids. CDR3 sequence: CASSPRTSVETQYF. The CDR3, as DNA: TGTGCCAGCTCACCAAGGACTAGCGTAGAGACCCAGTACTTC.

This clonotype appeared many times. This could be a read error, since a much larger clone is one nucleotide away. CDR3 sequence (DNA): TGTGCCCGCAGCTTGGCCCCGGGACAGCTCTACGAGCAGTACTTC. Translating gives CARSLAPGQLYEQYF. The rearrangement joins TRBV7-3 to TRBJ2-7; 7 nucleotides align to TRBD1. The V gene's germline CDR1 is SGHTA and CDR2 FQGTGA. The CDR3 consists of 15 residues. The variable domain in full, completed from reference TRBV7-3 and TRBJ2-7, reads GAGVSQTPSNKVTEKGKYVELRCDPISGHTALYWYRQSLGQGPEFLIYFQGTGAADDSGLPNDRFFAVRPEGSVSTLKIQRTERGDSAVYLCARSLAPGQLYEQYFGPGTRLTVT.

This clonotype was seen repeatedly, ten times or more. The genes are TRBV6-2 or TRBV6-3 and TRBJ1-5; 11 nucleotides line up with TRBD1. Germline CDR1 MNHEY, CDR2 SVGEGT. V lost 3 bases to trimming and J lost 6 bases; unmatched junction nucleotides: 13. The CDR3 covers 18 residues. CDR3 DNA sequence: TGTGCCAGCAGTTATGATGGCCGGACAGGGGGCGTTTTTCAGCCCCAGCATTTT. Translated, it gives CASSYDGRTGGVFQPQHF.

A note on this clonotype: The CDR3 does not end in the conserved phenylalanine or tryptophan, so this is likely a read error. The limits of the CDR3 on the DNA are not certain, so only TCRdb's listed CDR3 is given. The chain is built from TRBV3-1 and TRBJ2-7; TRBD1, the table's D call, was not compared with the DNA. Per the germline V gene, CDR1 is LGHDT and CDR2 is YNNKEL (reference sequence). A total of 12 residues make up the CDR3, ends included. The CDR3 here is CASSQAKSGGRL.

This clonotype was counted between two and nine times. This rearrangement joins TRBV18 to TRBJ1-1; D ambiguous. This CDR3 is 13 amino acids long. The germline V gene encodes CDR1 KGHSH and CDR2 LQKENI. Trimming cost V 8 bases and J 1 base, with 11 bases left between them. The CDR3 is CASRLPANTEAFF. The CDR3 bases are TGTGCCAGCCGGCTCCCAGCGAACACTGAAGCTTTCTTT.

This clonotype was seen many times. The rearrangement joins TRBV20-1 to TRBJ1-2; 7 bases are shared with TRBD1. This CDR3 region has 14 residues. Trimming removed 2 bases from V and 7 bases from J; junction bases left unmatched: 10. Germline CDR1 DFQATT, CDR2 SNEGSKA (reference sequence). The CDR3 reads CSARRERQGVGYTF. The DNA for the CDR3 is TGCAGTGCTAGACGTGAGAGACAGGGAGTTGGCTACACCTTC.

In its sample, this clonotype was seen many times. The chain couples TRBV24-1 to TRBJ2-3; 8 positions match TRBD1. The germline V gene has CDR1 KGHDR and CDR2 SFDVKD. This CDR3 has 13 amino acids. V was clipped by 9 bases and J by 3 bases; unmatched bases: 4. The chain's CDR3 is CATGDRLTDTQYF. CDR3 in DNA: TGTGCCACCGGGGACAGGCTAACAGATACGCAGTATTTT.

The J gene is TRBJ2-7, the V gene TRBV12-3 or TRBV12-4; 11 bases agree with TRBD2. Unmatched junction bases numbered 16, after V lost 6 bases and J lost 3 bases. The CDR3 has 18 amino acids. The CDR3 region is CASSPGTSGEANSYEQYF. Here the CDR3 DNA reads TGTGCCAGCAGCCCCGGGACTAGCGGCGAAGCCAACAGCTACGAGCAGTACTTC.

The table lists this clonotype with a few counts. V usage is TRBV25-1 and J usage is TRBJ2-7; D is unclear. CDR1 is MGHDK, CDR2 SYGVNS, per germline. V dropped 2 bases and J dropped 0 bases, with 14 bases sitting between them. The CDR3 runs to 16 residues. The CDR3 here is CASSEVSQGNSYEQYF. CDR3 coding DNA: TGTGCCAGCAGTGAAGTCTCCCAAGGCAACTCCTACGAGCAGTACTTC.

This clonotype was seen many times. The germline gene is not matched at one end of the junction; a read error may be the cause. The chain employs TRBV6-5 and TRBJ1-1, with D possibly TRBD1 on 6 matching bases. The V gene's germline CDR1 is MNHEY and CDR2 SVGAGI. The CDR3 is made up of 14 amino acids. CDR3 loop: CASSFDRTNAEAFF. Written as DNA, the CDR3 is TGTGCCAGCAGTTTTGACAGGACGAACGCTGAAGCTTTCTTT.